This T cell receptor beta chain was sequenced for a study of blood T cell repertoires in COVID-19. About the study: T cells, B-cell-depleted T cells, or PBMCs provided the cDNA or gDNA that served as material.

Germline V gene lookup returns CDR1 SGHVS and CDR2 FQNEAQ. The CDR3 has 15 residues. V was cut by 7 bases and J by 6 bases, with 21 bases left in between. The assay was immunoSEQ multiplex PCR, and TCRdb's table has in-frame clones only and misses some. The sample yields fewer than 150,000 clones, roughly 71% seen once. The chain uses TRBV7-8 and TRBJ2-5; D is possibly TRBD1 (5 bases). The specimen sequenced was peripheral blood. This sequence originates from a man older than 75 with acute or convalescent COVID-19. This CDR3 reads CASTPPRRWGQTQYF. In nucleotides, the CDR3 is TGTGCCAGCACCCCTCCTAGGCGCTGGGGCCAGACCCAGTACTTC.